A single sample gave rise to the 11 T cell receptor beta chains below, sequenced in a study of T cell responses to AZD1222 COVID-19 vaccine (dated by TCRdb to the early 2020s). The library was produced with the immunoSEQ multiplex PCR assay. TCRdb took this table from immuneACCESS and kept in-frame rearrangements with V and J called. Such tables lack part of the clones; where checked against another copy, unresolved V genes explain under half of the gap, and the rest is unexplained. The sample table records about 120,000 clones; about 90% of these occur just once. Around 1.4% of the sample lies in the top ten. In the paper's terms, the time point label means: about 28 days (+/-7) after the second vaccine dose. The specimen was peripheral blood, collected 28 days after the second AZD1222 dose. These receptors came from an adult who received the AZD1222 COVID-19 vaccine.

The chain has TRBV11-2 and TRBJ2-7; TRBD1 is a possible D gene (5 bases). The CDR3 contains 11 residues. The germline V gene encodes CDR1 SGHAT and CDR2 FQNNGV. V was pared by 4 bases and J by 6 bases, with 7 bases between. The CDR3 sequence is CASSSRVEQYF. The DNA of the CDR3 is TGTGCCAGCAGCTCCAGGGTCGAGCAGTACTTC.

This CDR3 is CASSFLAGELFF. The CDR3 DNA sequence: TGTGCCAGCAGCTTTCTAGCCGGGGAGCTGTTTTTT. The chain uses TRBV6-2 or TRBV6-3 and TRBJ2-2; unclear D gene. The CDR3 loop spans 12 amino acids. The V end was cut by 6 bases, the J end by 6 bases, with 8 bases between. Germline-derived CDR1 and CDR2 are MNHEY and SVGEGT.

This clone was seen just once. The gene calls are TRBV29-1 and TRBJ2-5; perhaps D is TRBD1 or TRBD2 (5 bases each). Germline V gives CDR1 SQVTM, CDR2 ANQGSEA. The CDR3 covers 13 residues. Trimming stripped 4 bases from V and 0 bases from J, with 9 bases between. CDR3 residues: CSVVRGDQETQYF. The CDR3 nucleotides are TGCAGCGTTGTTCGAGGGGACCAAGAGACCCAGTACTTC. The full variable domain, rest sourced from reference TRBV29-1 and TRBJ2-5, is SAVISQKPSRDICQRGTSLTIQCQVDSQVTMMFWYRQQPGQSLTLIATANQGSEATYESGFVIDKFPISRPNLTFSTLTVSNMSPEDSSIYLCSVVRGDQETQYFGPGTRLLVL.

The V gene is TRBV27, the J gene TRBJ2-7, with 8 bases matching TRBD2. The trim removed 6 bases at V and 2 bases at J, leaving 6 bases unmatched. This CDR3 is 14 amino acids long. Per the germline V gene, CDR1 is MNHEY and CDR2 is SMNVEV (reference sequence). The CDR3 coding sequence is TGTGCCAGCAGAACAGCGGGAGTAGCCTACGAGCAGTACTTC. Translation: CASRTAGVAYEQYF.

The chain has TRBV7-9 and TRBJ2-7; the match to TRBD1 covers 7 bases. Germline values: CDR1 SEHNR, CDR2 FQNEAQ (reference sequence). With 1 base clipped from V and 6 bases from J, the junction kept 9 bases outside the gene matches. This CDR3 has 15 residues. The CDR3 region has the DNA TGTGCCAGCAGCTTAGGGGCAGGGGGAAGGCCCGAGCAGTACTTC. Translated, it gives CASSLGAGGRPEQYF.

The chain combines TRBV2 with TRBJ1-3; maybe TRBD1 (5 bases). Trimming pared 2 bases from V and 4 bases from J, leaving 9 bases between. Per germline, CDR1 SNHLY and CDR2 FYNNEI. This CDR3 is built from 14 residues. CDR3 residues: CASSENRGGNTIYF. The DNA of the CDR3 is TGTGCCAGCAGTGAAAATAGGGGAGGAAACACCATATATTTT.

The J gene is TRBJ2-5, the V gene TRBV14; perhaps TRBD2 as D (6 bases). This CDR3 contains 20 residues. V was clipped by 2 bases and J by 5 bases, with 30 bases between them. The V gene's germline CDR1 is SGHDN and CDR2 FVKESK. This chain's CDR3 is CASSQLATRYGRGAGETQYF. The CDR3 DNA follows: TGTGCCAGCAGCCAATTAGCGACGAGATACGGGAGAGGGGCTGGGGAGACCCAGTACTTC.

The chain combines TRBV7-6 with TRBJ1-1; no firm D call. The CDR3 has 17 residues. Germline-derived CDR1 and CDR2 are SGHVS and FNYEAQ. The V and J ends lost 1 base and 0 bases respectively, with 15 bases between them. Here the CDR3 DNA reads TGTGCCAGCAGCTTAGGTATTGTCGGGGTAATGAACACTGAAGCTTTCTTT. This codes for CASSLGIVGVMNTEAFF.

The chain is built from TRBV9 and TRBJ2-7, with D possibly matching TRBD1 (6 bases). The CDR3 covers 12 residues. Trimming removed 4 bases from V and 9 bases from J, with 14 bases in between. Germline CDR1 reads SGDLS; CDR2 reads YYNGEE. CDR3 sequence reads: CASSSQTGGQYF. CDR3 DNA sequence: TGTGCCAGCAGCTCACAGACAGGCGGGCAGTACTTC.

The chain carries TRBV7-3 and TRBJ1-1; TRBD1 aligns across 12 bases. CDR1 and CDR2 (germline): SGHTA, FQGTGA. The CDR3 is 16 residues long. Losses at the gene ends were 5 bases for V and 4 bases for J; bases not matched to a gene: 8. As DNA, the CDR3 is TGTGCCAGCAGCAGGGACAGGGGGCGGCGGGGCACTGAAGCTTTCTTT. Translating it yields CASSRDRGRRGTEAFF.

The chain couples TRBV19 to TRBJ1-1, with 8 nucleotides matching TRBD1. This CDR3 comprises 14 residues. V shed 6 bases, J shed 2 bases, and the junction held 5 bases outside the gene matches. CDR1 LNHDA and CDR2 SQIVND come from the germline V gene (reference sequence). The CDR3, as DNA: TGTGCCAGTAGGGCGGGACAGGCAAACACTGAAGCTTTCTTT. This gives the protein CASRAGQANTEAFF.